One and the same sample provided the 31 T cell receptor beta chains below, sequenced in a study of cytomegalovirus exposure and HLA in healthy donors. Primers: 60 Vbeta forward and 13 Jbeta reverse. Sequencing was performed with immunoSEQ multiplex PCR; in TCRdb, only in-frame clones are kept and a portion is missing. Its clone listing holds about 120,000 clones. Source material: PBMCs. All receptors come from a middle-aged woman in good health and CMV-seropositive.

This chain joins TRBV9 and TRBJ2-1; TRBD2 aligns across 11 bases. V shed 3 bases and J 4 bases; nucleotides not matched to a gene: 3. Germline CDR1 is SGDLS and CDR2 is YYNGEE. This CDR3 is built from 15 residues. CDR3 protein: CASSALAGEYNEQFF. DNA for the CDR3: TGTGCCAGCAGCGCACTAGCGGGAGAATACAATGAGCAGTTCTTC.

V is TRBV2 and J is TRBJ1-2, with D uncertain. Between the trimmed V and J ends, which lost 7 bases and 4 bases, there was a span of 10 bases. The germline V gene has CDR1 SNHLY and CDR2 FYNNEI. The CDR3 contains 12 residues. CDR3 nucleotides: TGTGCCAGCAAAGAGGGAGGCTATGGCTACACCTTC. This codes for CASKEGGYGYTF.

The chain has TRBV30 and TRBJ1-3; 7 bases agree with TRBD1. Germline values: CDR1 GTSNPN, CDR2 SVGIG (reference sequence). The CDR3 has 14 residues. V lost 1 base, J lost 5 bases, and 5 bases stayed unmatched. The CDR3 nucleotides read TGTGCCTGGAGTGCCGACAGGGTGAGAAACACCATATATTTT. Translation: CAWSADRVRNTIYF.

This chain joins TRBV27 and TRBJ1-2; 7 nucleotides line up with TRBD1. Germline CDR1 reads MNHEY; CDR2 reads SMNVEV (reference sequence). V dropped 6 bases and J dropped 6; count of bases not matched to a gene: 7. This CDR3 spans 13 amino acids. The CDR3 nucleotides are TGTGCCAGCAGAGGTACAGGGGTGGATGGCTACACCTTC. This gives the protein CASRGTGVDGYTF.

The V call is TRBV7-9, the J call TRBJ2-7; D not resolved. Trimming took off 0 bases at V and 6 bases at J, with 6 bases between the two ends. Germline V CDR1 and CDR2: SEHNR, FQNEAQ (reference sequence). The CDR3 loop spans 12 amino acids. The CDR3 nucleotides are TGTGCCAGCAGCTTAGCTTATAGCGAGCAGTACTTC. Its translation is CASSLAYSEQYF.

The V gene is TRBV27, the J gene TRBJ1-1; 7 positions match TRBD1. The CDR3 totals 14 residues. From germline, CDR1 is MNHEY and CDR2 SMNVEV (reference sequence). After removal of 9 bases from V and 3 bases from J, the junction contained 10 bases not matched to a gene. The DNA for the CDR3 is TGTGCCAGTTACCTAAACAGGGGCCACACTGAAGCTTTCTTT. It codes for CASYLNRGHTEAFF.

The gene calls are TRBV27 and TRBJ2-3; 10 nucleotides agree with TRBD1. Looked up from germline, CDR1 is MNHEY and CDR2 is SMNVEV (reference sequence). This CDR3 is 17 amino acids long. With V trimmed by 1 base and J by 6 bases, 10 bases remained unmatched. The CDR3, as DNA: TGTGCCAGCAGTTTATTATCTGGGACAGGGGATGAGGATACGCAGTATTTT. Translation gives CASSLLSGTGDEDTQYF.

This chain joins TRBV5-1 and TRBJ2-1; 11 nucleotides align to TRBD2. Germline V gene data show CDR1 as SGHRS and CDR2 as YFSETQ. V was clipped by 1 base and J by 0 bases; unmatched bases: 12. This CDR3 region has 20 residues. CDR3 sequence reads: CASSLPTSSGRSSSYNEQFF. The CDR3 coding sequence is TGCGCCAGCAGCTTGCCGACCTCTAGCGGGAGGTCAAGCTCCTACAATGAGCAGTTCTTC.

Turning to this clone: The same CDR3 also results from other DNA sequences found in this sample. The rearrangement uses TRBV6-7 and TRBJ2-7; 8 bases map to TRBD1. TRBV6-7 is given ORF status, its function remaining uncertain. After removal of 7 bases from V and 0 bases from J, the junction contained 5 bases not matched to a gene. The CDR3 consists of 14 residues. In nucleotides, the CDR3 is TGTGCCAGCACCCCAGGACAGGGCTCCTACGAGCAGTACTTC. Protein sequence: CASTPGQGSYEQYF.

This chain connects TRBV11-2 to TRBJ2-7, with D possibly being TRBD2 (5 bases). Germline values: CDR1 SGHAT, CDR2 FQNNGV. V lost 0 bases and J 7 bases, leaving 16 bases between the germline ends. This CDR3 is built from 15 residues. CDR3 region: CASSLDLGALREQYF. CDR3 nucleotides: TGTGCCAGCAGCTTAGATCTGGGAGCCCTACGGGAGCAGTACTTC.

The rearrangement links TRBV6-1 to TRBJ2-7; no firm D call. CDR3 length: 11 residues. Germline V gene lookup returns CDR1 MNHNS and CDR2 SASEGT. Trimming stripped 9 bases from V and 2 bases from J, with 8 bases between. The CDR3 here is CASDIAYEQYF. CDR3 nucleotides: TGTGCCAGTGACATAGCCTACGAGCAGTACTTC.

This chain uses TRBV6-1 with TRBJ2-5, with D perhaps matching TRBD1 (6 bases). The DNA end lines up better with TRBJ2-7; the J call may be wrong. The CDR3 sequence is 15 residues long. Germline-derived CDR1 and CDR2 are MNHNS and SASEGT. The CDR3 sequence is CASSGYRGHGYEQYF. The DNA of the CDR3 is TGTGCCAGCAGTGGTTACCGGGGACACGGTTACGAGCAGTACTTC.

V is TRBV10-3 and J is TRBJ2-7; D is possibly TRBD2 (7 bases). This CDR3 comprises 17 residues. V was shortened by 6 bases and J by 0 bases, with 21 bases between the two germline ends. The germline V gene encodes CDR1 ENHRY and CDR2 SYGVKD. The DNA for the CDR3 is TGTGCCATCAGGGGGGGGGCGGCCGATAGGAGCTCCTACGAGCAGTACTTC. Protein product: CAIRGGAADRSSYEQYF.

This chain joins TRBV11-2 and TRBJ2-4; D might be TRBD2 (5 bases). This CDR3 comprises 15 residues. Germline lookup yields CDR1 SGHAT and CDR2 FQNNGV. V was shortened by 1 base and J by 0 bases, with 7 bases between the two germline ends. CDR3 nucleotide sequence: TGTGCCAGCAGCTTAGCCGAGGGAGCCAAAAACATTCAGTACTTC. This gives the protein CASSLAEGAKNIQYF.

The V and J genes are TRBV13 and TRBJ1-2; possible D gene TRBD1, 5 bases. The V end was cut by 2 bases, the J end by 10 bases, with 11 bases between. The germline CDR1 and CDR2 sequences are PRHDT and FYEKMQ (reference sequence). This CDR3 is built from 12 residues. CDR3 DNA sequence: TGTGCCAGCAGCTTATGGCAGGGTGTCTACACCTTC. This encodes CASSLWQGVYTF. The entire variable domain, with the rest obtained from reference TRBV13 and TRBJ1-2, is as follows: AAGVIQSPRHLIKEKRETATLKCYPIPRHDTVYWYQQGPGQDPQFLISFYEKMQSDKGSIPDRFSAQQFSDYHSELNMSSLELGDSALYFCASSLWQGVYTFGSGTRLTVV.

On this clone itself: Other DNA sequences of this sample code for an identical CDR3. The CDR3 region has the DNA TGTGCCAGCAGCTCAGACAGGGGGTTCGAAGCTTTCTTT. This translates into CASSSDRGFEAFF. This sequence joins TRBV7-2 and TRBJ1-1; TRBD1 matches at 9 bases. The trim removed 4 bases at V and 8 bases at J, leaving 5 bases unmatched. The length of the CDR3 is 13 residues. Germline V gene sequence: CDR1 SGHTA, CDR2 FQGNSA.

The gene calls are TRBV30 and TRBJ2-5, with 9 bases lining up with TRBD2. Germline assignment: CDR1 GTSNPN and CDR2 SVGIG (reference sequence). The V gene end was trimmed by 5 bases and the J gene end by 4 bases; junction bases not matched to a gene: 11. This CDR3 comprises 15 residues. This CDR3 reads CAWEGPAGGRETQYF. The CDR3 DNA follows: TGTGCCTGGGAGGGTCCGGCGGGAGGGAGAGAGACCCAGTACTTC.

In nucleotides, the CDR3 is TGTGCCAGTAGGGGAAGGAGGGGGACAGGGCCGATACCCCATCAGCCCCAGCATTTT. It translates to CASRGRRGTGPIPHQPQHF. The chain is built from TRBV19 and TRBJ1-5; TRBD1 matches 9 bases. This CDR3 has 19 residues. Germline trimming cut 6 bases from V and 5 bases from J; bases unmatched to any gene: 20. In germline, CDR1 is LNHDA, CDR2 SQIVND (reference sequence). Full variable domain (rest looked up from reference TRBV19 and TRBJ1-5): DGGITQSPKYLFRKEGQNVTLSCEQNLNHDAMYWYRQDPGQGLRLIYYSQIVNDFQKGDIAEGYSVSREKKESFPLTVTSAQKNPTAFYLCASRGRRGTGPIPHQPQHFGDGTRLSIL.

The genes are TRBV15 and TRBJ2-4, with 10 bases identical to TRBD2. With 0 bases clipped from V and 6 bases from J, the junction kept 17 bases outside the gene matches. CDR1 is LNHNV and CDR2 is YYDKDF in the germline V gene (reference sequence). CDR3 length: 20 residues. CDR3 protein: CATSRDLVESGRAFGNIQYF. The CDR3 coding sequence is TGTGCCACCAGCAGAGATCTGGTAGAGAGCGGGAGGGCCTTTGGAAACATTCAGTACTTC.

Comment on this clone: The junction and the germline gene differ at one end; a read error may be behind it. The gene calls are TRBV2 and TRBJ1-1, with D possibly being TRBD1 (5 bases). In germline, CDR1 is SNHLY, CDR2 FYNNEI. The CDR3 has 15 residues. The CDR3 DNA is TGTGCCAGCAGTCAAGCTCAGGGATTGAACACTGAAGCTTTCTTT. It specifies CASSQAQGLNTEAFF.

The chain carries TRBV11-2 and TRBJ2-7; 9 bases map to TRBD2. The germline CDR1 and CDR2 sequences are SGHAT and FQNNGV. This CDR3 is 13 amino acids long. V dropped 3 bases and J dropped 7; count of bases not matched to a gene: 4. The CDR3 sequence is CASSFSGSYEQYF. The CDR3 DNA is TGTGCCAGCAGCTTTAGCGGGAGTTATGAGCAGTACTTC.

The chain recombines TRBV6-6 with TRBJ2-7; 7 bases match TRBD2. Germline CDR1 MNHNY, CDR2 SVGAGI (reference sequence). CDR3 size: 14 residues. V lost 10 bases to trimming and J lost 3 bases; unmatched junction nucleotides: 12. This CDR3 is CATLPGTMDYEQYF. Written as DNA, the CDR3 is TGTGCCACCCTCCCGGGGACTATGGACTACGAGCAGTACTTC.

The V call is TRBV12-5, the J call TRBJ2-1, with D perhaps TRBD1 (5 bases). The germline V gene encodes CDR1 LGHNT and CDR2 FRNRAP. This CDR3 spans 15 amino acids. V lost 6 bases, J lost 5 bases, and 17 bases lay in between. In nucleotides, the CDR3 is TGTGCTAGTGGGTGGGGTGGCTCAGGGAACAATGAGCAGTTCTTC. Its protein is CASGWGGSGNNEQFF.

J is TRBJ2-5 and V is TRBV9, with TRBD1 matching 11 bases. Germline CDR1 SGDLS, CDR2 YYNGEE. Trimming cost V 0 bases and J 5 bases; bases outside gene matches: 6. The CDR3 has 16 residues. CDR3 region: CASSVGGQGARETQYF. The CDR3 DNA reads as TGTGCCAGCAGCGTAGGTGGACAGGGGGCGAGGGAGACCCAGTACTTC.

The CDR3: CASSRAEPSRETQYF. The CDR3 DNA reads as TGCGCCAGCAGCCGAGCGGAGCCCTCCCGAGAGACCCAGTACTTC. V usage is TRBV4-1 and J usage is TRBJ2-5, with a weak D call TRBD2 (5 bases). CDR3 length equals 15 residues. Germline assignment: CDR1 MGHRA and CDR2 YSYEKL. The V gene lost 4 bases and the J gene lost 4 bases, with 16 bases spanning the gap.

V gene TRBV5-8 combines with J gene TRBJ2-7; 8 bases map to TRBD1. J lost 6 bases, V lost 0 bases, and 2 bases had no gene match. Germline assignment: CDR1 SGHTS and CDR2 YDEGEE. The CDR3 spans 13 residues. The CDR3 DNA sequence: TGTGCCAGCAGCTTGGGGACAGGGCGCGAGCAGTACTTC. This sequence encodes CASSLGTGREQYF.

The gene calls are TRBV7-3 and TRBJ1-1; TRBD1 is a possible D gene (5 bases). Between the trimmed V and J ends, which lost 4 bases and 1 base, there was a span of 7 bases. CDR1 is SGHTA, CDR2 FQGTGA, per germline. This CDR3 has 13 residues. In nucleotides, the CDR3 is TGTGCCAGCAGCTCGGGGGGGAACACTGAAGCTTTCTTT. Its protein is CASSSGGNTEAFF.

On this clone: Other DNA sequences in the sample encode the same CDR3. CDR3 amino acids: CASSFRGNSNQPQHF. The CDR3 bases are TGTGCCAGCAGTTTCAGGGGGAATAGCAATCAGCCCCAGCATTTT. V and J are TRBV28 and TRBJ1-5; 7 positions agree with TRBD1. The CDR3 spans 15 residues. The J segment lost 0 bases and the V segment lost 3 bases, leaving 2 bases of the junction unmatched. The germline CDR1 and CDR2 sequences are MDHEN and SYDVKM.

The chain links TRBV6-5 to TRBJ2-3; TRBD1 aligns across 8 bases. The CDR3 is made up of 15 amino acids. Unmatched junction bases numbered 5, after V lost 4 bases and J lost 2 bases. Germline assignment: CDR1 MNHEY and CDR2 SVGAGI. The CDR3 DNA is TGTGCCAGCAGTTGGGACAGGACGACCACAGATACGCAGTATTTT. Its translation: CASSWDRTTTDTQYF.

This rearrangement joins TRBV29-1 to TRBJ2-1; D unclear. Per the germline V gene, CDR1 is SQVTM and CDR2 is ANQGSEA. This CDR3 is 14 amino acids long. V was trimmed by 1 base and J by 1 base, leaving 8 bases between them. In nucleotides, the CDR3 is TGCAGCGTTGAAGTGTCCGGGTCCTACAATGAGCAGTTCTTC. Protein: CSVEVSGSYNEQFF.

The chain carries TRBV9 and TRBJ1-2, with 10 bases identical to TRBD1. The CDR3 runs 16 residues. Trimming removed 4 bases from V and 2 bases from J; junction bases left unmatched: 8. CDR1 and CDR2 from the germline V gene are SGDLS and YYNGEE. CDR3 residues: CASSFTGTGENYGYTF. The CDR3 DNA follows: TGTGCCAGCAGCTTTACCGGGACAGGGGAGAACTATGGCTACACCTTC.